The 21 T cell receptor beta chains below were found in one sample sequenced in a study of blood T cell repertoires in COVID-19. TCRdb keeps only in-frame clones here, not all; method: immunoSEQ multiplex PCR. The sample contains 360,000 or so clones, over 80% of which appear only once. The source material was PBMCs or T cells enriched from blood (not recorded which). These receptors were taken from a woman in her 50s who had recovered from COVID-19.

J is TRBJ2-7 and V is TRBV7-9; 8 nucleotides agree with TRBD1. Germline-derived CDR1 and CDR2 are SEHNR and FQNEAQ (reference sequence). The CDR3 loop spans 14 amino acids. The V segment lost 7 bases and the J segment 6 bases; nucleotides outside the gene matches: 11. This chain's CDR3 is CASIQGQGPSEQYF. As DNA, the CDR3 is TGTGCCAGCATCCAAGGACAGGGACCCAGCGAGCAGTACTTC.

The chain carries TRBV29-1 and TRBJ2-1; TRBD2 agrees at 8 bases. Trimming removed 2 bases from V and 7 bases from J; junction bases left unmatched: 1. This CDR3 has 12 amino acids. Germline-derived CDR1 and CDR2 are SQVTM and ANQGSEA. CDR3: CSVEREGNEQFF. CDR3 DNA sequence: TGCAGCGTTGAACGGGAGGGAAATGAGCAGTTCTTC.

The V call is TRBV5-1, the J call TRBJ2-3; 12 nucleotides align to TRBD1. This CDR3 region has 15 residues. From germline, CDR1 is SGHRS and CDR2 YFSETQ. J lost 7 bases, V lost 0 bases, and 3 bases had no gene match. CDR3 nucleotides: TGCGCCAGCAGCTTGGAGGGACAGGGGGCATATACGCAGTATTTT. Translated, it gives CASSLEGQGAYTQYF.

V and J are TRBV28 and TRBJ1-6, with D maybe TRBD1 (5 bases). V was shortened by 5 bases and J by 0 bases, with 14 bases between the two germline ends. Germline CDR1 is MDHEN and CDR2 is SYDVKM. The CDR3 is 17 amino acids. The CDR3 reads CASSPEGMSSYNSPLHF. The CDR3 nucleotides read TGTGCCAGCAGTCCGGAGGGGATGAGCTCCTATAATTCACCCCTCCACTTT.

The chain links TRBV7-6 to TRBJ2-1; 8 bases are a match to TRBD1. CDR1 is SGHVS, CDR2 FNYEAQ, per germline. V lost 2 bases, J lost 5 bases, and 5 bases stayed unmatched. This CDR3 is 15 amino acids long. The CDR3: CASSLRQGTNNEQFF. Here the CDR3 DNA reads TGTGCCAGCAGCTTACGACAGGGGACAAACAATGAGCAGTTCTTC.

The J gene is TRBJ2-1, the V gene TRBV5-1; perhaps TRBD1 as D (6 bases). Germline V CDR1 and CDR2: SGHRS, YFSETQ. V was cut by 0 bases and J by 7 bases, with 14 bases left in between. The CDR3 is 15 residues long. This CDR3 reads CASSLAWTAENEQFF. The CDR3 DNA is TGCGCCAGCAGCTTGGCCTGGACAGCGGAGAATGAGCAGTTCTTC. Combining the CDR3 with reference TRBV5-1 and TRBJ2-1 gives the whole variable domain KAGVTQTPRYLIKTRGQQVTLSCSPISGHRSVSWYQQTPGQGLQFLFEYFSETQRNKGNFPGRFSGRQFSNSRSEMNVSTLELGDSALYLCASSLAWTAENEQFFGPGTRLTVL.

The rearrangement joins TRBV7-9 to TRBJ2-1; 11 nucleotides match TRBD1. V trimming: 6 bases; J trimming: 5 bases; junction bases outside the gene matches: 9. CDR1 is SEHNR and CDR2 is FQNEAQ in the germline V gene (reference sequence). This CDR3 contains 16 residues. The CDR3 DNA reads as TGTGCCAGCAGACCAACCGGGACAGGGGGTAACAATGAGCAGTTCTTC. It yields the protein CASRPTGTGGNNEQFF.

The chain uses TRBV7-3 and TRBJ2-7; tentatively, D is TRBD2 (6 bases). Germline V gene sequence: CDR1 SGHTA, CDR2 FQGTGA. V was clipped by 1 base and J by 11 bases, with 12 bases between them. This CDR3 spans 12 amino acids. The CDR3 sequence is CASSLREEEKYF. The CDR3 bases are TGTGCCAGCAGCTTAAGGGAGGAAGAAAAGTACTTC.

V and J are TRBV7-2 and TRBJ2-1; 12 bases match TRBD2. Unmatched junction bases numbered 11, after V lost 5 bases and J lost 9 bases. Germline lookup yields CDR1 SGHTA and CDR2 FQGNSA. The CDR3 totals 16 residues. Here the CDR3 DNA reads TGTGCCAGCAGCCCCCAACTAGCGGGAGGTTGGGGTGAGCAGTTCTTC. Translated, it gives CASSPQLAGGWGEQFF.

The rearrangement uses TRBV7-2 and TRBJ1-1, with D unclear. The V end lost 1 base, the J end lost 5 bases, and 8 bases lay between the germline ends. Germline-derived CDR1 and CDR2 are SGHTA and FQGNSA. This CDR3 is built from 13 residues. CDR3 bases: TGTGCCAGCAGCTTAGAGGCGGAAACTGAAGCTTTCTTT. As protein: CASSLEAETEAFF.

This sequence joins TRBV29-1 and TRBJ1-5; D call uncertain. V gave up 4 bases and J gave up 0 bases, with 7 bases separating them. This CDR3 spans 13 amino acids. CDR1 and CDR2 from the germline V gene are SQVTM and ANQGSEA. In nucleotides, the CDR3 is TGCAGCGTTGGCCGGGATAGCAATCAGCCCCAGCATTTT. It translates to CSVGRDSNQPQHF. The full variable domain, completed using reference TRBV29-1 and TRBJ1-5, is SAVISQKPSRDICQRGTSLTIQCQVDSQVTMMFWYRQQPGQSLTLIATANQGSEATYESGFVIDKFPISRPNLTFSTLTVSNMSPEDSSIYLCSVGRDSNQPQHFGDGTRLSIL.

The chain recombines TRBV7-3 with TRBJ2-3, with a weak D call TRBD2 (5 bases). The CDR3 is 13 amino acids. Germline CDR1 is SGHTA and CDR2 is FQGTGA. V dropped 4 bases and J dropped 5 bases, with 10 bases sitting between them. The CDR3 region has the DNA TGTGCCAGCAGCTCGGTACTAGGAGATACGCAGTATTTT. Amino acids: CASSSVLGDTQYF. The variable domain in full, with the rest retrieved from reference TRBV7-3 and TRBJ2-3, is GAGVSQTPSNKVTEKGKYVELRCDPISGHTALYWYRQSLGQGPEFLIYFQGTGAADDSGLPNDRFFAVRPEGSVSTLKIQRTERGDSAVYLCASSSVLGDTQYFGPGTRLTVL.

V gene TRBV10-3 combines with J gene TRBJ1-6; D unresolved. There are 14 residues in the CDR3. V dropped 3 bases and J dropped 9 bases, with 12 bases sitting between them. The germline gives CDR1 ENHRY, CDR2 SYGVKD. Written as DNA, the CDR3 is TGTGCCATCAGTGAATATCGGGTTGGTTCACCCCTCCACTTT. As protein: CAISEYRVGSPLHF.

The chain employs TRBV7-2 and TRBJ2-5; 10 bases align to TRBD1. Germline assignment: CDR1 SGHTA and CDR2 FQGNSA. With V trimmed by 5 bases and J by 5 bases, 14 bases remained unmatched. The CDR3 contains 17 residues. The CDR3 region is CASSHQTGTGVRETQYF. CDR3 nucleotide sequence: TGTGCCAGCAGCCATCAAACCGGGACAGGGGTCCGTGAGACCCAGTACTTC.

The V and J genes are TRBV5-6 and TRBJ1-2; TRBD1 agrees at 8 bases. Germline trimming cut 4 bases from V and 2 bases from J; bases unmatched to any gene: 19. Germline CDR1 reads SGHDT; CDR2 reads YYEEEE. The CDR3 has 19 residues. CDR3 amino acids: CASSVFRGTGKRANYGYTF. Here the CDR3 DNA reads TGTGCCAGCAGCGTTTTCCGAGGGACAGGCAAGCGGGCGAACTATGGCTACACCTTC.

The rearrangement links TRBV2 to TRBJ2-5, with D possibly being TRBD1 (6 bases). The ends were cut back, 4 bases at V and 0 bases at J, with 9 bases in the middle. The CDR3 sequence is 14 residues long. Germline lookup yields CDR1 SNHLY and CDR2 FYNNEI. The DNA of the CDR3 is TGTGCCAGCAGTGCCGACAGGAACCAAGAGACCCAGTACTTC. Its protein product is CASSADRNQETQYF.

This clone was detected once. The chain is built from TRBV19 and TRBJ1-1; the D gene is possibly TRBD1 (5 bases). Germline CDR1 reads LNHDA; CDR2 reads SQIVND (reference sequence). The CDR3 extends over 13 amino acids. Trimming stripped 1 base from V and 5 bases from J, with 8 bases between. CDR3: CASSIGGETEAFF. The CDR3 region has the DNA TGTGCCAGTAGTATAGGGGGGGAAACTGAAGCTTTCTTT.

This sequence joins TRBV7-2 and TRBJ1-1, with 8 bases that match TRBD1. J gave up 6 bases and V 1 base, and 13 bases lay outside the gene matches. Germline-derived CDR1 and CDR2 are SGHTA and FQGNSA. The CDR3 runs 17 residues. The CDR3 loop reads CASSLVLAGGISAEAFF. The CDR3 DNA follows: TGTGCCAGCAGCTTAGTGTTGGCAGGGGGCATCTCCGCTGAAGCTTTCTTT.

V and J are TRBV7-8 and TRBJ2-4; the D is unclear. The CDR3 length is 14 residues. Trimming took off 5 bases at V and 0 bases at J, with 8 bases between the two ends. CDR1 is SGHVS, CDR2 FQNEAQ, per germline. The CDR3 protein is CASSPELAKNIQYF. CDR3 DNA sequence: TGTGCCAGCAGCCCCGAGCTAGCCAAAAACATTCAGTACTTC.

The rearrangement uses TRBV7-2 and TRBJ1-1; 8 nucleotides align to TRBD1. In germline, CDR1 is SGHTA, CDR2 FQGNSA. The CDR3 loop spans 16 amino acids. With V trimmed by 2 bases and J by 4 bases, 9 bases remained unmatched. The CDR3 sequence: CASSLLGRGRSTEAFF. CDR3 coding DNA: TGTGCCAGCAGCTTACTTGGCAGGGGGCGGAGCACTGAAGCTTTCTTT.

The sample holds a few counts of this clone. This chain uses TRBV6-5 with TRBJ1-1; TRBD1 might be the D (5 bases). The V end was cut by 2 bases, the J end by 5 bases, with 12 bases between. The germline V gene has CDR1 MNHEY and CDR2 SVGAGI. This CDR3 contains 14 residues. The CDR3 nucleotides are TGTGCCAGCAGTTACGACCCGGCAGGGACTGAAGCTTTCTTT. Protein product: CASSYDPAGTEAFF.